The 27 T cell receptor beta chains below were found in one sample sequenced in a study of T-cell memory formation after mild COVID-19. From the 5' RACE reads, TCRdb called clonotypes with MiXCR, one entry per CDR3 protein. The sample lists 430,000 or so distinct CDR3 sequences, 20% to 25% occurring once. The specimen was PBMCs or a T cell subset sorted from them (not recorded which). The receptor set was obtained from an adult woman who had mild COVID-19 (a few samples of this study predate the infection). Cell type and time point are not known.

This clonotype turned up a few times. V gene TRBV12-5 combines with J gene TRBJ2-1; D possibly corresponds to TRBD1 (5 bases). The CDR3 is 15 residues long. Trimming took 7 bases from V and 4 from J, leaving 17 bases between them. Germline V gives CDR1 LGHNT, CDR2 FRNRAP. The CDR3 DNA follows: TGTGCTAGTGCCCCCCAGCTGAAGGGGTACAATGAGCAGTTCTTC. Translated: CASAPQLKGYNEQFF.

This clonotype was counted between two and nine times. J is TRBJ2-2 and V is TRBV30; D perhaps matches TRBD1 (5 bases). This CDR3 is built from 14 residues. CDR1 is GTSNPN and CDR2 is SVGIG in the germline V gene (reference sequence). Deletions cut 1 base from V and 1 base from J, with 7 bases between. The CDR3: CAWSGGKNTGELFF. The CDR3 coding sequence is TGTGCCTGGAGTGGGGGCAAGAACACCGGGGAGCTGTTTTTT.

This clonotype was observed a few times. The V gene is TRBV7-6, the J gene TRBJ2-1; D not resolved. V was clipped by 1 base and J by 7 bases, with 11 bases between them. Germline loops: CDR1 SGHVS, CDR2 FNYEAQ. The CDR3 has 14 amino acids. The CDR3 DNA reads as TGTGCCAGCAGCTTAGGGTCAGTGGCAAATGAGCAGTTCTTC. Translated, it gives CASSLGSVANEQFF.

This clonotype has just a few counts. This chain links TRBV7-9 with TRBJ2-1, with 9 nucleotides matching TRBD2. This CDR3 is built from 13 residues. Per the germline V gene, CDR1 is SEHNR and CDR2 is FQNEAQ (reference sequence). V lost 4 bases, J lost 15 bases, and 10 bases stayed unmatched. CDR3 sequence: CASSSQGLAKGFF. CDR3 coding DNA: TGTGCCAGCAGCTCCCAGGGACTAGCCAAGGGGTTCTTC. The variable domain in full, with the rest retrieved from reference TRBV7-9 and TRBJ2-1, is DTGVSQNPRHKITKRGQNVTFRCDPISEHNRLYWYRQTLGQGPEFLTYFQNEAQLEKSRLLSDRFSAERPKGSFSTLEIQRTEQGDSAMYLCASSSQGLAKGFFGPGTRLTVL.

This clonotype has a handful of counts. The chain couples TRBV4-1 to TRBJ2-5; TRBD2 is a possible D gene (5 bases). V gave up 7 bases and J gave up 2 bases, with 14 bases separating them. Germline V gene lookup returns CDR1 MGHRA and CDR2 YSYEKL. The CDR3 has 14 residues. CDR3 residues: CASKAEPGQETQYF. CDR3 nucleotide sequence: TGCGCCAGCAAGGCCGAACCGGGGCAAGAGACCCAGTACTTC.

The chain carries TRBV7-2 and TRBJ2-1, with D uncertain. The CDR3 runs to 14 residues. CDR1 and CDR2 from the germline V gene are SGHTA and FQGNSA. Trimming cost V 5 bases and J 1 base, with 9 bases left between them. This CDR3 is CASSPPPSYNEQFF. In DNA, the CDR3 is TGTGCCAGCAGCCCCCCGCCTTCCTACAATGAGCAGTTCTTC.

This clonotype was picked up a small number of times. The chain carries TRBV2 and TRBJ2-1; 7 bases map to TRBD2. From germline, CDR1 is SNHLY and CDR2 FYNNEI. The CDR3 spans 13 residues. The junction had 0 bases not matched to a gene; V was cut back by 6 bases and J by 1 base. The chain's CDR3 is CASRGLSYNEQFF. CDR3 nucleotides: TGTGCCAGCAGGGGACTATCCTACAATGAGCAGTTCTTC.

This chain uses TRBV5-1 with TRBJ2-7; D tentatively reads TRBD1 or TRBD2 (5 bases each). Germline CDR1 is SGHRS and CDR2 is YFSETQ. The CDR3 is 15 residues long. The germline V and J ends were trimmed by 1 base and 7 bases, with 18 bases remaining between them. CDR3 in amino acids: CASSLTGQGETEQYF. CDR3 sequence (DNA): TGCGCCAGCAGCTTGACCGGTCAAGGGGAGACGGAGCAGTACTTC.

The chain combines TRBV5-1 with TRBJ2-3; D call uncertain. Trimming left V 5 bases short and J 2 bases short, with 12 bases between. The CDR3 is made up of 14 amino acids. Per the germline V gene, CDR1 is SGHRS and CDR2 is YFSETQ. CDR3 residues: CASRIQLFTDTQYF. The DNA for the CDR3 is TGCGCCAGCAGGATCCAGTTGTTCACAGATACGCAGTATTTT.

Here the CDR3 reads CAIRTGQNTEAFF. CDR3 sequence (DNA): TGTGCCATCAGGACCGGACAGAACACTGAAGCTTTCTTT. J is TRBJ1-1 and V is TRBV10-3, with a weak D call TRBD1 (5 bases). V lost 6 bases and J lost 1, with 9 bases in between. CDR3 length: 13 residues. Per germline, CDR1 ENHRY and CDR2 SYGVKD.

This sequence joins TRBV4-3 and TRBJ2-3; TRBD2 matches 10 bases. The CDR3 totals 14 residues. V trimming: 6 bases; J trimming: 3 bases; junction bases outside the gene matches: 3. Germline lookup yields CDR1 LGHNA and CDR2 YSLEER. As DNA, the CDR3 is TGCGCCAGCAGTACTAGCGGGAAGACAGATACGCAGTATTTT. Amino acid sequence: CASSTSGKTDTQYF.

The chain carries TRBV29-1 and TRBJ2-7; D is unclear. The CDR3 is 12 residues long. From germline, CDR1 is SQVTM and CDR2 ANQGSEA. Trimming stripped 2 bases from V and 3 bases from J, with 8 bases between. CDR3 residues: CSVERTGYEQYF. CDR3 DNA: TGCAGCGTTGAAAGGACCGGCTACGAGCAGTACTTC.

This clonotype appeared many times. The rearrangement joins TRBV11-3 to TRBJ2-3, with 12 bases that match TRBD2. V gave up 5 bases and J gave up 1 base; unmatched junction bases: 13. Germline lookup yields CDR1 SGHNT and CDR2 YENEEA. The length of the CDR3 is 19 residues. This CDR3 reads CASSASTSGRPPGTDTQYF. The CDR3 DNA sequence: TGTGCCAGCAGCGCCTCAACTAGCGGGAGGCCCCCGGGCACAGATACGCAGTATTTT.

This clonotype was detected only a few times. CDR3 residues: CSARVRVTEAFF. CDR3 sequence (DNA): TGCAGTGCTAGAGTCAGGGTCACTGAAGCTTTCTTT. This chain joins TRBV20-1 and TRBJ1-1; possible D gene TRBD1, 5 bases. Per germline, CDR1 DFQATT and CDR2 SNEGSKA (reference sequence). The V and J ends lost 1 base and 4 bases respectively, with 7 bases between them. This CDR3 contains 12 residues.

This clonotype has just a few counts. The gene calls are TRBV12-3 or TRBV12-4 and TRBJ1-1; weak D call: TRBD1 (6 bases). This CDR3 has 15 residues. V lost 6 bases, J lost 10 bases, and 24 bases lay in between. The CDR3 spells CASSPGHAYSGGAFF. The CDR3 DNA sequence: TGTGCCAGCAGCCCGGGACACGCATACTCAGGAGGAGCTTTCTTT.

This clonotype was recorded many times. The CDR3 DNA reads as TGCGCCAGCAGCTACCGGGACAGGAGCACAGATACGCAGTATTTT. This codes for CASSYRDRSTDTQYF. The chain is built from TRBV5-1 and TRBJ2-3, with 8 bases lining up with TRBD1. The CDR3 has 15 amino acids. The germline gives CDR1 SGHRS, CDR2 YFSETQ. The junction had 3 bases not matched to a gene; V was cut back by 3 bases and J by 0 bases.

The CDR3 reads CASSSTGRTYEQYF. In nucleotides, the CDR3 is TGTGCCAGCAGCAGTACCGGGAGAACCTACGAGCAGTACTTC. V gene TRBV7-8 combines with J gene TRBJ2-7, with D possibly matching TRBD2 (6 bases). Germline V gives CDR1 SGHVS, CDR2 FQNEAQ. CDR3 size: 14 residues. The V gene lost 5 bases and the J gene lost 2 bases, with 13 bases spanning the gap. Based on the CDR3 plus reference TRBV7-8 and TRBJ2-7, the full variable domain is GAGVSQSPRYKVAKRGQDVALRCDPISGHVSLFWYQQALGQGPEFLTYFQNEAQLDKSGLPSDRFFAERPEGSVSTLKIQRTQQEDSAVYLCASSSTGRTYEQYFGPGTRLTVT.

The chain is built from TRBV7-6 and TRBJ2-5, with 7 bases that match TRBD2. The germline V gene encodes CDR1 SGHVS and CDR2 FNYEAQ. This CDR3 has 13 residues. The V segment lost 1 base and the J segment 5 bases; nucleotides outside the gene matches: 1. For the CDR3, the DNA is TGTGCCAGCAGCTTAGGGGAGGGTGAGACCCAGTACTTC. Its protein product is CASSLGEGETQYF.

This clonotype has more than one count but fewer than ten. Here the CDR3 reads CASSSTSGRQETQYF. The CDR3 nucleotides are TGTGCCAGCAGTTCGACTAGCGGGAGGCAAGAGACCCAGTACTTC. The V call is TRBV12-3 or TRBV12-4, the J call TRBJ2-5; 13 bases match TRBD2. This CDR3 contains 15 residues. V was clipped by 4 bases and J by 2 bases; unmatched bases: 1.

This clonotype showed up just a few times. The V call is TRBV29-1, the J call TRBJ1-2; the D is unclear. Trimming took off 3 bases at V and 2 bases at J, with 4 bases between the two ends. Germline CDR1 reads SQVTM; CDR2 reads ANQGSEA. The CDR3 loop spans 11 amino acids. DNA of the CDR3: TGCAGCGTTGATCTGAACTATGGCTACACCTTC. Translating it yields CSVDLNYGYTF.

This chain links TRBV5-6 with TRBJ1-2; 9 bases are a match to TRBD1. CDR3 length equals 13 residues. Germline CDR1 SGHDT, CDR2 YYEEEE. The ends lost 3 bases at V and 8 bases at J; junction bases unmatched: 5. The CDR3 sequence is CASSYGTGRGYTF. CDR3 bases: TGTGCCAGCAGCTATGGGACAGGGCGAGGCTACACCTTC.

This clonotype came up a few times. This sequence joins TRBV27 and TRBJ1-1, with TRBD1 as a possible D gene (5 bases). Germline loops: CDR1 MNHEY, CDR2 SMNVEV (reference sequence). This CDR3 contains 16 residues. The V and J ends lost 2 bases and 0 bases respectively, with 13 bases between them. CDR3 bases: TGTGCCAGCAGTTTAGGGGGAACTGCCCTGAACACTGAAGCTTTCTTT. Its protein is CASSLGGTALNTEAFF.

This chain links TRBV14 with TRBJ1-3, with unresolved D. The V end was cut by 0 bases, the J end by 2 bases, with 5 bases between. Per germline, CDR1 SGHDN and CDR2 FVKESK. CDR3 length: 14 residues. CDR3 DNA sequence: TGTGCCAGCAGCCAAGATATAGCTGGAAACACCATATATTTT. This translates into CASSQDIAGNTIYF.

This clonotype was found a few times. This chain uses TRBV5-4 with TRBJ1-2, with 8 bases fitting TRBD1. This CDR3 has 13 residues. Looked up from germline, CDR1 is SGHNT and CDR2 is YYREEE (reference sequence). V lost 3 bases to trimming and J lost 10 bases; unmatched junction nucleotides: 8. CDR3 region: CASSWGQAIDYTF. The CDR3 DNA reads TGTGCCAGCAGCTGGGGACAGGCTATCGACTACACCTTC.

This clonotype was counted ten times or more. This chain links TRBV7-6 with TRBJ2-7, with 9 bases identical to TRBD2. CDR3 length: 15 amino acids. With 0 bases clipped from V and 1 base from J, the junction kept 1 base outside the gene matches. The germline gives CDR1 SGHVS, CDR2 FNYEAQ. The CDR3 nucleotides read TGTGCCAGCAGCTTAGCAGCGGGGGGTTCCTACGAGCAGTACTTC. Translation gives CASSLAAGGSYEQYF.

The chain uses TRBV10-3 and TRBJ2-1; D not certain. The CDR3 runs to 13 residues. Deletions cut 4 bases from V and 5 bases from J, with 9 bases between. Germline values: CDR1 ENHRY, CDR2 SYGVKD. The CDR3 region is CAISAAGDNEQFF. CDR3 nucleotide sequence: TGTGCCATCAGTGCGGCTGGAGACAATGAGCAGTTCTTC.

The chain has TRBV10-3 and TRBJ2-2; D possibly corresponds to TRBD1 (6 bases). V dropped 6 bases and J dropped 5 bases, with 10 bases sitting between them. Germline V gene sequence: CDR1 ENHRY, CDR2 SYGVKD. The CDR3 runs 13 residues. CDR3 region: CAISAGETGELFF. The CDR3 nucleotides are TGTGCCATCAGCGCAGGGGAAACCGGGGAGCTGTTTTTT.